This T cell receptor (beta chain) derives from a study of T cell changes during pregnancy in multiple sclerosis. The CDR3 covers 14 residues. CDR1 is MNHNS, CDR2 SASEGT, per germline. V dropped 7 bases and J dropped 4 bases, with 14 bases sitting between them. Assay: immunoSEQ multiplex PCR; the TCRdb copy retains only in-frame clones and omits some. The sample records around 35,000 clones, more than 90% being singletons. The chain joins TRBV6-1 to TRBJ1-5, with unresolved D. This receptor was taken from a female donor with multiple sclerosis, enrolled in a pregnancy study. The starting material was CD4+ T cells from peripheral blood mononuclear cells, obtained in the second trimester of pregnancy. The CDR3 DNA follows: TGTGCCAGCATAGAGGGAGACACGAATCAGCCCCAGCATTTT. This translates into CASIEGDTNQPQHF.